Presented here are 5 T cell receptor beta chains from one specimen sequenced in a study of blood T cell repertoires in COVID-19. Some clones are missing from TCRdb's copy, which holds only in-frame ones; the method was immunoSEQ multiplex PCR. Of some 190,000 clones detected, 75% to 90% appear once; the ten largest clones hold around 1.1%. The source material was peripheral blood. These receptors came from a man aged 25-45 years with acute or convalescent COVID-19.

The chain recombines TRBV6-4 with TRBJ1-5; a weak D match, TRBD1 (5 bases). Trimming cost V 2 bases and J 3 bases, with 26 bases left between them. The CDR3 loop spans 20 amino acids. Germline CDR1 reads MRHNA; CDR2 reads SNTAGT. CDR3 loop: CASSDGRALAGGIFNQPQHF. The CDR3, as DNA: TGTGCCAGCAGTGACGGCAGGGCTCTGGCTGGTGGCATTTTCAATCAGCCCCAGCATTTT.

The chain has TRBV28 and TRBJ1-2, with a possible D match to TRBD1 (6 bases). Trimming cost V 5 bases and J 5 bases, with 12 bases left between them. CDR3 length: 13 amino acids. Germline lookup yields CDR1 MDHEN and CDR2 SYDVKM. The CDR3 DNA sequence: TGTGCCAGCAGTCCGAGGGACACGTATGGCTACACCTTC. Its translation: CASSPRDTYGYTF.

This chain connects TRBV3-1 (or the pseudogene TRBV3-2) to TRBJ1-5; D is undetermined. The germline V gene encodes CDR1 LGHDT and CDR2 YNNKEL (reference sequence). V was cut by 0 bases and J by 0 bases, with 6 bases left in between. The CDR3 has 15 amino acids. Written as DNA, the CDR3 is TGTGCCAGCAGCCAAGAACCGCGTAGCAATCAGCCCCAGCATTTT. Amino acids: CASSQEPRSNQPQHF.

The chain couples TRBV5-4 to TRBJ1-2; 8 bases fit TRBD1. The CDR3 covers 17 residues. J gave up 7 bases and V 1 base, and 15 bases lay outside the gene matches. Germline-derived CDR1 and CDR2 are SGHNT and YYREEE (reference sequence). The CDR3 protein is CASSLISASRGHGGYTF. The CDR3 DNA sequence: TGTGCCAGCAGCTTGATCTCAGCCTCCAGGGGGCATGGTGGCTACACCTTC.

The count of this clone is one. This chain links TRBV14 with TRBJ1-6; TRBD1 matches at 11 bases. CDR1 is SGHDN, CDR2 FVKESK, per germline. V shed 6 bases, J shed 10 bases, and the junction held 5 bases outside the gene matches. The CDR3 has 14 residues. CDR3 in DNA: TGTGCCAGCAGTCAAAGGACAGGGGGCTCACCCCTCCACTTT. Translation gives CASSQRTGGSPLHF.